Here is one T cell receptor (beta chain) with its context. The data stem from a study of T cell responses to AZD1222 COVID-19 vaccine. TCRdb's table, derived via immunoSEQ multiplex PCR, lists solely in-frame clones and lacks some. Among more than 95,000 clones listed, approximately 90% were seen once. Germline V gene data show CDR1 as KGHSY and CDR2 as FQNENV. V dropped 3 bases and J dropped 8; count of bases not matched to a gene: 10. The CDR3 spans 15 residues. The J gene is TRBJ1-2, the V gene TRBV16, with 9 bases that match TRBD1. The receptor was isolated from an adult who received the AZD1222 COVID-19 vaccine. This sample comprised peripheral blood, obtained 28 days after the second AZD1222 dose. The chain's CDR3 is CASSQQGQGTEGYTF. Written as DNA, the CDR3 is TGTGCCAGCAGCCAGCAAGGACAGGGGACGGAAGGCTACACCTTC.